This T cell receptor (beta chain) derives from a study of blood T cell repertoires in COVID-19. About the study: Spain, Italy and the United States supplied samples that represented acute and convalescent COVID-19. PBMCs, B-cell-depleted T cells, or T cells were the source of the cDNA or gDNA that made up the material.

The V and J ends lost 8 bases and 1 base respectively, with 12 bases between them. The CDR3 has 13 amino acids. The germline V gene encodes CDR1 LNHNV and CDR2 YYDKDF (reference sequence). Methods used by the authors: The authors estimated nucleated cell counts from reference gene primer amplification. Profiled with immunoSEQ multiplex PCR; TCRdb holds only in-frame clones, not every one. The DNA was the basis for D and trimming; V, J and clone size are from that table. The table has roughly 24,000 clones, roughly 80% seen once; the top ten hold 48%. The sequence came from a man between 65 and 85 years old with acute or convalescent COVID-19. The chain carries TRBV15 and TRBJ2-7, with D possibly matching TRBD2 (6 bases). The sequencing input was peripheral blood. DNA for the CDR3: TGTGCCACCCGCCCCGCGGGATCCTACGAGCAGTACTTC. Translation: CATRPAGSYEQYF.